This entry lists 32 T cell receptor beta chains sequenced from one sample in a study of tumor-infiltrating lymphocytes in primary liver carcinoma. Unsorted whole blood yielded the blood RNA, and germline DNA was also extracted. A primer in the constant region served to generate TCR beta cDNA from approximately 460 ng of total RNA. Slightly modified ARM-PCR with three nested multiplex PCR rounds yielded TCR beta libraries. Amplification in the first two PCR rounds was performed using TRBV1-TRBV30 forward primers and a C-beta reverse primer for 10 cycles each. In TCRdb, the multiplex PCR reads were re-called with MiXCR into one record per CDR3 protein. Among about 310,000 distinct CDR3 sequences, nearly 60% were seen once, and the ten largest hold over 15%. Sequencing was performed on peripheral blood. All receptors derive from a woman in her twenties or thirties with primary liver carcinoma and hepatitis B virus infection.

The table lists this clonotype with many counts. The gene calls are TRBV11-2 and TRBJ2-3, with D unclear. Looked up from germline, CDR1 is SGHAT and CDR2 is FQNNGV. Deletions cut 5 bases from V and 6 bases from J, with 12 bases between. This CDR3 has 13 residues. The CDR3 loop reads CASSLAYVDTQYF. The CDR3 coding sequence is TGTGCCAGCAGCCTCGCCTATGTTGATACGCAGTATTTT.

Details on this clonotype: Without the conserved terminal phenylalanine or tryptophan, this CDR3 likely stems from a read error. This chain joins TRBV6-5 and TRBJ2-1; TRBD2 matches at 12 bases. The CDR3 is 16 amino acids. Germline CDR1 MNHEY, CDR2 SVGAGI. After removal of 8 bases from V and 4 bases from J, the junction contained 9 bases not matched to a gene. The CDR3 loop is CASLTRLAGAYNEQFL. Written as DNA, the CDR3 is TGTGCCAGCCTTACACGACTAGCGGGAGCATACAATGAGCAGTTCCTC.

A remark on this clonotype: Just one base apart from a much larger clone, this may be a read error. The chain recombines TRBV6-6 with TRBJ2-1; 7 nucleotides line up with TRBD2. This CDR3 is 14 amino acids long. Germline values: CDR1 MNHNY, CDR2 SVGAGI (reference sequence). V trimming: 10 bases; J trimming: 0 bases; junction bases outside the gene matches: 6. The CDR3 loop reads CANKLASSYNEQFF. The CDR3 DNA reads as TGTGCCAACAAACTAGCGAGCTCCTACAATGAGCAGTTCTTC.

On this clonotype: The missing conserved phenylalanine or tryptophan at the end of this CDR3 makes a read error likely. The rearrangement links TRBV24-1 to TRBJ2-5; D is possibly TRBD1 or TRBD2 (5 bases each). The CDR3 contains 13 residues. The V gene lost 7 bases and the J gene lost 5 bases, with 13 bases spanning the gap. Germline assignment: CDR1 KGHDR and CDR2 SFDVKD. CDR3 residues: CATREAGKETQYL. In DNA, the CDR3 is TGTGCCACCAGGGAGGCAGGGAAGGAGACCCAGTACCTC.

With respect to this clonotype: The junction departs from the called germline gene at one end, perhaps through a read error. The gene calls are TRBV11-2 and TRBJ2-1; D gene unclear. Per germline, CDR1 SGHAT and CDR2 FQNNGV. The CDR3 loop spans 13 amino acids. CDR3 sequence: CASSPSSYNEQCF. In nucleotides, the CDR3 is TGTGCCAGCAGTCCCTCGAGCTACAATGAGCAGTGCTTC.

In regard to this clonotype: A much larger clone lies a single base off, so this may be a read error. The chain couples TRBV7-9 to TRBJ1-1; no clear D. The CDR3 is 14 residues long. V dropped 1 base and J dropped 0 bases, with 6 bases sitting between them. Germline CDR1 reads SEHNR; CDR2 reads FQNEAQ (reference sequence). CDR3 DNA sequence: TGTGCCAGCAGCTTAGATCAGCTGAACACTGAAGCTTTCTTT. Translated, it gives CASSLDQLNTEAFF.

The rearrangement joins TRBV28 to TRBJ1-2, with D uncertain. This CDR3 spans 13 amino acids. The V end was cut by 3 bases, the J end by 7 bases, with 12 bases between. Germline assignment: CDR1 MDHEN and CDR2 SYDVKM. CDR3 residues: CASSFSRWLGYTF. The CDR3 DNA sequence: TGTGCCAGCAGTTTTAGCAGATGGCTTGGCTACACCTTC.

This clonotype appeared a few times. The J gene is TRBJ2-1, the V gene TRBV6-5; D is possibly TRBD1 (5 bases). The CDR3 has 13 amino acids. In germline, CDR1 is MNHEY, CDR2 SVGAGI. V lost 3 bases to trimming and J lost 9 bases, with 12 bases between them. The CDR3 coding sequence is TGTGCCAGCAGTTATCAGGGTTTTGGTGAGCAGTTCTTC. Its translation is CASSYQGFGEQFF.

Note on this clonotype: A much larger clone lies a single base off, so this may be a read error. V gene TRBV11-2 combines with J gene TRBJ2-3; unclear D gene. Germline V lookup: CDR1 SGHAT, CDR2 FQNNGV. CDR3 length equals 16 residues. CDR3 residues: CASRYNPTPNTDTQCF. Here the CDR3 DNA reads TGTGCCAGCAGATACAATCCGACTCCTAACACAGATACGCAGTGTTTT.

Many counts were recorded for this clonotype. The chain has TRBV6-6 and TRBJ2-3; no reliable D call. The CDR3 is 11 amino acids. Germline V gene data show CDR1 as MNHNY and CDR2 as SVGAGI (reference sequence). V was pared by 8 bases and J by 5 bases, with 8 bases between. This chain's CDR3 is CASQVGDTQYF. The CDR3 coding sequence is TGTGCCAGCCAGGTTGGAGATACGCAGTATTTT.

On this clonotype: Because the CDR3 is missing its conserved closing phenylalanine or tryptophan, this is likely a read error. The CDR3 loop is CASGLANEQYL. The DNA for the CDR3 is TGTGCCAGCGGCTTAGCCAACGAGCAGTACTTA. The chain has TRBV11-3 and TRBJ2-7; D unresolved. CDR1 and CDR2 (germline): SGHNT, YENEEA. This CDR3 spans 11 amino acids.

This clonotype has ten or more counts. J is TRBJ2-1 and V is TRBV12-3 or TRBV12-4; TRBD2 matches 12 bases. The CDR3 has 16 residues. J lost 9 bases, V lost 4 bases, and 10 bases had no gene match. The CDR3 sequence: CASSSRTSGESAEQFF. The CDR3 DNA follows: TGTGCCAGCAGTTCCCGGACTAGCGGGGAATCCGCTGAGCAGTTCTTC.

This clonotype has ten or more counts. The V call is TRBV6-5, the J call TRBJ2-2; weak D call: TRBD2 (6 bases). Germline V gene lookup returns CDR1 MNHEY and CDR2 SVGAGI. CDR3 size: 14 residues. The V and J ends lost 5 bases and 5 bases respectively, with 12 bases between them. The CDR3 loop is CASSKGLVTGELFF. The CDR3 DNA reads TGTGCCAGCAGTAAGGGACTCGTAACCGGGGAGCTGTTTTTT.

This clonotype has just one count. A read error may be the cause here, since a much bigger clone is one base away. DNA for the CDR3: TGCGCCAGCAGCCCGGGGACCCACCCAAAACTGTTTTTT. This gives the protein CASSPGTHPKLFF. The V call is TRBV4-1, the J call TRBJ1-4, with a tentative D call TRBD1 (5 bases). The CDR3 length is 13 residues. The V gene's germline CDR1 is MGHRA and CDR2 YSYEKL. The ends were cut back, 4 bases at V and 10 bases at J, with 13 bases in the middle.

For this clonotype: A much larger clone differs by one base, so this may be a read error. The chain recombines TRBV29-1 with TRBJ2-2; D is ambiguous. Germline values: CDR1 SQVTM, CDR2 ANQGSEA. The length of the CDR3 is 11 residues. Trimming removed 2 bases at V and 4 bases at J, with 2 bases between. The CDR3: CSVERTGELFF. DNA of the CDR3: TGCAGCGTTGAACGCACCGGGGAGCTGTTTTTT.

As to this clonotype: Being one base from a much bigger clone, this may be a read error. This chain links TRBV4-3 with TRBJ1-4; a possible D gene is TRBD1 (6 bases). Per the germline V gene, CDR1 is LGHNA and CDR2 is YSLEER. The CDR3 is 16 residues long. CDR3 region: CANSQARGGGDEKLFF. As DNA, the CDR3 is TGTGCCAACAGCCAGGCCCGAGGGGGGGGCGATGAAAAACTGTTTTTT.

As concerns this clonotype: One junction end disagrees with the germline gene, perhaps due to a read error. CDR3 residues: CTSSLGDVEQFF. In DNA, the CDR3 is TGTACCAGCAGCTTGGGTGATGTTGAGCAGTTCTTC. This chain connects TRBV11-2 to TRBJ2-1; D is ambiguous. The CDR3 consists of 12 residues. The germline CDR1 and CDR2 sequences are SGHAT and FQNNGV.

The chain's CDR3 is CASSSTSDYTDTQYF. The CDR3, as DNA: TGTGCCAGCAGTTCCACAAGCGACTACACAGATACGCAGTATTTT. V gene TRBV7-9 combines with J gene TRBJ2-3, with D maybe TRBD2 (5 bases). Trimming removed 6 bases at V and 2 bases at J, with 15 bases between. CDR1 and CDR2 (germline): SEHNR, FQNEAQ (reference sequence). The CDR3 sequence is 15 residues long.

Remarks on this clonotype: This sequence may be a read error, since a much larger clone differs from it by one base. The chain combines TRBV6-5 with TRBJ1-3; no definite D call. Germline V gives CDR1 MNHEY, CDR2 SVGAGI. There are 19 residues in the CDR3. Trimming removed 0 bases from V and 3 bases from J, with 21 bases in between. The CDR3 DNA reads TGTGCCAGCAGTTACTCGCCTTGGACCCTATACGAGGATGGAAACACCATATATTTT. Translation: CASSYSPWTLYEDGNTIYF.

This clonotype was seen at least ten times. The chain has TRBV6-2 or TRBV6-3 and TRBJ2-3; D unclear. Germline V gene lookup returns CDR1 MNHEY and CDR2 SVGEGT. V lost 8 bases and J 4 bases, leaving 13 bases between the germline ends. This CDR3 contains 13 residues. DNA of the CDR3: TGTGCCAGCGAGGCCTACCCCTCAGATACGCAGTATTTT. It yields the protein CASEAYPSDTQYF.

This clonotype was picked up a small number of times. The chain carries TRBV6-1 and TRBJ1-5, with 9 bases lining up with TRBD1. J lost 3 bases, V lost 4 bases, and 4 bases had no gene match. This CDR3 spans 15 amino acids. Germline V gene sequence: CDR1 MNHNS, CDR2 SASEGT. The chain's CDR3 is CASSGQGGFNQPQHF. The CDR3, as DNA: TGTGCCAGCAGTGGACAGGGGGGTTTCAATCAGCCCCAGCATTTT.

About this clonotype itself: The junction differs from germline at one of its ends, possibly a read error. The chain employs TRBV29-1 and TRBJ1-2, with D possibly matching TRBD1 (5 bases). This CDR3 region has 11 residues. Germline CDR1 reads SQVTM; CDR2 reads ANQGSEA. The CDR3 here is CNVEDGGVYTF. The CDR3 nucleotides read TGCAACGTTGAAGACGGAGGGGTGTACACCTTC.

A single count supports this clonotype. The chain carries TRBV28 and TRBJ2-2; 7 bases align to TRBD1. The CDR3 covers 17 residues. Per the germline V gene, CDR1 is MDHEN and CDR2 is SYDVKM. The V and J ends lost 5 bases and 0 bases, in that order; junction bases with no gene match: 9. For the CDR3, the DNA is TGTGCCAGCAGTGTCCCAACAGGGGATCCGAACACCGGGGAGCTGTTTTTT. Its translation is CASSVPTGDPNTGELFF.

As to this clonotype: A junction end diverges from the germline sequence, so it may reflect a read error. V is TRBV12-3 or TRBV12-4 and J is TRBJ2-4, with D hard to call. CDR3 length equals 12 residues. CDR3 coding DNA: TGTGCCAGCAGTTATGTGATAGGCGTTCATTACTTC. Translating gives CASSYVIGVHYF.

This clonotype turned up a few times. The chain employs TRBV29-1 and TRBJ2-1, with D perhaps TRBD1 (6 bases). The V gene's germline CDR1 is SQVTM and CDR2 ANQGSEA. V was shortened by 7 bases and J by 3 bases, with 13 bases between the two germline ends. The CDR3 extends over 13 amino acids. The CDR3 region is CSATLDSYNEQFF. The CDR3 DNA sequence: TGCAGCGCAACCTTGGACAGCTACAATGAGCAGTTCTTC.

This clonotype was seen ten or more times. The chain joins TRBV6-2 or TRBV6-3 to TRBJ2-7, with 13 positions matching TRBD2. Germline trimming cut 7 bases from V and 6 bases from J; bases unmatched to any gene: 3. This CDR3 contains 13 residues. CDR1 is MNHEY and CDR2 is SVGEGT in the germline V gene. This chain's CDR3 is CASNGLAGAEQYF. The CDR3 DNA reads TGTGCCAGCAACGGACTAGCGGGAGCCGAGCAGTACTTC.

The count of this clonotype is one. A read error may explain this, as a much larger clone is one base away. The rearrangement joins TRBV6-1 to TRBJ1-5; no clear D gene. The V end was cut by 6 bases, the J end by 10 bases, with 16 bases between. The CDR3 is 13 amino acids. Germline V CDR1 and CDR2: MNHNS, SASEGT. The CDR3 reads CASRHEGDRPQHF. CDR3 bases: TGTGCCAGCAGACACGAGGGCGATCGACCCCAGCATTTT.

On this clonotype itself: A much larger clone is a single base away; this may be a read error. The chain combines TRBV5-1 with TRBJ2-7, with a possible D match to TRBD2 (6 bases). Germline CDR1 SGHRS, CDR2 YFSETQ. The CDR3 contains 17 residues. Trimming removed 0 bases at V and 9 bases at J, with 25 bases between. Written as DNA, the CDR3 is TGCGCCAGCAGCTTGGGGGGACTCCACAAAGGAGGTTCCGGGCAGTACTTC. It specifies CASSLGGLHKGGSGQYF.

This chain connects TRBV5-5 to TRBJ1-1; D gene ambiguous. Germline values: CDR1 SGHKS, CDR2 YYEKEE (reference sequence). V was shortened by 3 bases and J by 5 bases, with 11 bases between the two germline ends. The CDR3 has 13 residues. The CDR3 DNA reads TGTGCCAGCAGCTCGGAGGAATGGACTGAAGCTTTCTTT. Amino acid sequence: CASSSEEWTEAFF.

This clonotype has a count of ten or more. The V and J genes are TRBV11-1 and TRBJ2-3, with D perhaps matching TRBD2 (5 bases). CDR3 length equals 17 residues. CDR1 is SGHAT, CDR2 FQDESV, per germline (reference sequence). The V end was cut by 3 bases, the J end by 6 bases, with 22 bases between. CDR3 sequence: CASSFYASMGAADTQYF. The CDR3 nucleotides read TGTGCCAGCAGCTTCTATGCTTCGATGGGAGCAGCGGATACGCAGTATTTT.

This clonotype was recorded at least ten times. This chain connects TRBV6-6 to TRBJ1-1, with TRBD1 matching over 12 bases. V was pared by 2 bases and J by 5 bases, with 6 bases of the junction left unmatched. Germline lookup yields CDR1 MNHNY and CDR2 SVGAGI (reference sequence). There are 16 residues in the CDR3. CDR3 amino acids: CASSYDWDRGRTEAFF. The CDR3 DNA reads TGTGCCAGCAGTTACGATTGGGACAGGGGGCGTACTGAAGCTTTCTTT.

This clonotype showed up many times. The chain employs TRBV4-2 and TRBJ2-5; possibly TRBD1 for D (5 bases). The CDR3 has 16 residues. Germline V CDR1 and CDR2: LGHNA, YNFKEQ. Trimming took 4 bases from V and 5 from J, leaving 20 bases between them. The CDR3 region is CASSPPFGRAVETQYF. CDR3 bases: TGTGCCAGCAGCCCTCCATTCGGCAGGGCAGTGGAGACCCAGTACTTC.